One and the same sample provided the 30 T cell receptor beta chains below, sequenced in a study of memory CD4+ T cells and cytomegalovirus serostatus. The sort gate was single viable CD3+CD4+CD8-CD45RO+ cells for memory CD4+ T cells. Assay: immunoSEQ multiplex PCR; the TCRdb copy retains only in-frame clones and omits some. The sample includes 50,000 to 65,000 clones, over 60% of them seen just once. Sequencing was done on a sample of memory CD4+ T cells from blood. These TCRs come from an adult in good health and CMV-seropositive.

CDR3 protein: CSARGQAGDTEAFF. The CDR3 DNA reads as TGCAGCGCCCGGGGGCAGGCCGGAGACACTGAAGCTTTCTTT. The rearrangement uses TRBV29-1 and TRBJ1-1, with D perhaps matching TRBD1 (6 bases). Trimming stripped 7 bases from V and 3 bases from J, with 18 bases between. The germline gives CDR1 SQVTM, CDR2 ANQGSEA. CDR3 length: 14 amino acids.

In DNA form, the CDR3 reads TGTGCCAGCAGCTTGGGGGGTCAAGGGCACACCGGGGAGCTGTTTTTT. It translates to CASSLGGQGHTGELFF. The V call is TRBV5-4, the J call TRBJ2-2; no definite D call. Germline loops: CDR1 SGHNT, CDR2 YYREEE (reference sequence). The CDR3 is 16 amino acids. V was trimmed by 0 bases and J by 3 bases, leaving 12 bases between them.

The V and J genes are TRBV5-6 and TRBJ2-5; 9 nucleotides line up with TRBD1. Gene TRBJ2-7 matches the end of the DNA better, so the J call may be wrong. Germline assignment: CDR1 SGHDT and CDR2 YYEEEE. The CDR3 covers 16 residues. The CDR3: CASSKQGARRSGEQYF. The CDR3 nucleotides are TGTGCCAGCAGCAAACAGGGGGCGCGACGGAGCGGCGAGCAGTACTTC.

V usage is TRBV7-9 and J usage is TRBJ1-5; the D is unclear. Trimming removed 5 bases at V and 5 bases at J, with 13 bases between. Germline CDR1 is SEHNR and CDR2 is FQNEAQ (reference sequence). The CDR3 length is 14 residues. The CDR3 sequence: CASSHDGYDQPQHF. CDR3 nucleotide sequence: TGTGCCAGCAGCCATGACGGGTACGATCAGCCCCAGCATTTT.

This chain connects TRBV7-2 to TRBJ2-7; TRBD1 or TRBD2 may be the D gene (5 bases each). CDR3 size: 15 residues. Germline assignment: CDR1 SGHTA and CDR2 FQGNSA. V dropped 5 bases and J dropped 2 bases, with 16 bases sitting between them. CDR3 nucleotides: TGTGCCAGCAGCCAGGCCGGTTGGGACGCCTACGAGCAGTACTTC. Translation gives CASSQAGWDAYEQYF. The full variable domain, its missing parts supplied by reference TRBV7-2 and TRBJ2-7, is GAGVSQSPSNKVTEKGKDVELRCDPISGHTALYWYRQSLGQGLEFLIYFQGNSAPDKSGLPSDRFSAERTGGSVSTLTIQRTQQEDSAVYLCASSQAGWDAYEQYFGPGTRLTVT.

Only one count was recorded for this clone. This CDR3 is CASSALAGHQETQYF. CDR3 nucleotide sequence: TGTGCCAGCAGCGCCCTGGCGGGACACCAAGAGACCCAGTACTTC. The gene calls are TRBV28 and TRBJ2-5; maybe TRBD2 (6 bases). The CDR3 is made up of 15 amino acids. The germline V gene has CDR1 MDHEN and CDR2 SYDVKM. Trimming took off 6 bases at V and 0 bases at J, with 14 bases between the two ends.

The chain combines TRBV2 with TRBJ1-5; D remains unclear. This CDR3 spans 13 amino acids. Germline V lookup: CDR1 SNHLY, CDR2 FYNNEI. The ends were cut back, 4 bases at V and 4 bases at J, with 8 bases in the middle. CDR3 bases: TGTGCCAGCAGTGCGTTGGAGAATCAGCCCCAGCATTTT. The encoded protein is CASSALENQPQHF.

This clone appeared a few times. The rearrangement uses TRBV6-5 and TRBJ1-2, with TRBD1 as a possible D gene (5 bases). Germline lookup yields CDR1 MNHEY and CDR2 SVGAGI. This CDR3 has 13 amino acids. V was trimmed by 5 bases and J by 8 bases, leaving 15 bases between them. The CDR3 loop reads CASSPKRGRGYTF. The CDR3 DNA follows: TGTGCCAGCAGTCCAAAACGGGGCCGGGGCTACACCTTC.

The chain recombines TRBV7-3 with TRBJ1-2; D might be TRBD1 (6 bases). From germline, CDR1 is SGHTA and CDR2 FQGTGA. Trimming took 5 bases from V and 3 from J, leaving 13 bases between them. The CDR3 totals 14 residues. The DNA for the CDR3 is TGTGCCAGCAGCCCGCGACCAGGGGACTATGGCTACACCTTC. Translation: CASSPRPGDYGYTF.

The rearrangement joins TRBV10-2 to TRBJ2-5; 7 nucleotides agree with TRBD2. The CDR3 totals 12 residues. Germline-derived CDR1 and CDR2 are WSHSY and SAAADI. The J segment lost 2 bases and the V segment lost 6 bases, leaving 0 bases of the junction unmatched. The DNA of the CDR3 is TGCGCCAGCAGGCGGGGGCAAGAGACCCAGTACTTC. Protein sequence: CASRRGQETQYF.

The chain has TRBV5-1 and TRBJ1-2; TRBD1 aligns across 10 bases. J was trimmed by 1 base and V by 4 bases; bases with no gene match: 10. CDR1 and CDR2 (germline): SGHRS, YFSETQ. The CDR3 has 17 residues. The CDR3 DNA reads TGCGCCAGCAGCGAAACCGGGACAGGGGTGGGTAACTATGGCTACACCTTC. It specifies CASSETGTGVGNYGYTF. The full variable domain, rest sourced from reference TRBV5-1 and TRBJ1-2, is KAGVTQTPRYLIKTRGQQVTLSCSPISGHRSVSWYQQTPGQGLQFLFEYFSETQRNKGNFPGRFSGRQFSNSRSEMNVSTLELGDSALYLCASSETGTGVGNYGYTFGSGTRLTVV.

The V call is TRBV6-6, the J call TRBJ2-1; maybe TRBD2 (5 bases). The CDR3 has 14 residues. Trimming removed 6 bases at V and 5 bases at J, with 14 bases between. Per germline, CDR1 MNHNY and CDR2 SVGAGI (reference sequence). This chain's CDR3 is CASSPTSTHNEQFF. CDR3 sequence (DNA): TGTGCCAGCAGCCCAACTAGTACTCACAATGAGCAGTTCTTC.

This chain connects TRBV12-5 to TRBJ2-5; D remains unclear. Deletions cut 1 base from V and 2 bases from J, with 23 bases between. The CDR3 sequence is 19 residues long. Germline V gene lookup returns CDR1 LGHNT and CDR2 FRNRAP. The CDR3 coding sequence is TGTGCTAGTGGTTTGGACAGACTCGAAGACTGGGGAAGGCAAGAGACCCAGTACTTC. Translation: CASGLDRLEDWGRQETQYF.

The rearrangement links TRBV10-2 to TRBJ2-7; D is undetermined. The CDR3 contains 11 residues. Trimming shortened V by 3 bases and J by 7 bases, and 7 bases separated the two germline ends. In germline, CDR1 is WSHSY, CDR2 SAAADI. The CDR3 is CASSDSREQYF. In DNA form, the CDR3 reads TGCGCCAGCAGTGATTCGAGGGAGCAGTACTTC.

CDR3 DNA: TGCGCCAGCAGCTTGGCCGTCTCTGGAGGTACAGATACGCAGTATTTT. It specifies CASSLAVSGGTDTQYF. The chain carries TRBV5-1 and TRBJ2-3, with D maybe TRBD2 (5 bases). Germline V gives CDR1 SGHRS, CDR2 YFSETQ. There are 16 residues in the CDR3. Between the trimmed V and J ends, which lost 0 bases and 3 bases, there was a span of 14 bases. Full variable domain (rest looked up from reference TRBV5-1 and TRBJ2-3): KAGVTQTPRYLIKTRGQQVTLSCSPISGHRSVSWYQQTPGQGLQFLFEYFSETQRNKGNFPGRFSGRQFSNSRSEMNVSTLELGDSALYLCASSLAVSGGTDTQYFGPGTRLTVL.

The chain employs TRBV12-5 and TRBJ2-5; 11 bases are shared with TRBD2. The DNA matches TRBJ2-7 better at its end, which makes the J call doubtful. Germline V CDR1 and CDR2: LGHNT, FRNRAP. The CDR3 has 19 residues. The DNA for the CDR3 is TGTGCTAGTGGTTTGGTGATGGACACTAGCGGGAGAGGGTCCTACGAGCAGTACTTC. This translates into CASGLVMDTSGRGSYEQYF.

This chain connects TRBV2 to TRBJ2-5; tentatively, D is TRBD1 or TRBD2 (6 bases each). With 4 bases removed from V and 3 bases from J, the gap between germline ends came to 18 bases. CDR1 SNHLY and CDR2 FYNNEI come from the germline V gene. The CDR3 loop spans 16 amino acids. The CDR3 sequence is CASSAFVRGGEETQYF. CDR3 bases: TGTGCCAGCAGTGCGTTCGTCAGGGGAGGAGAAGAGACCCAGTACTTC.

This chain connects TRBV5-5 to TRBJ2-6, with D perhaps given as TRBD1 or TRBD2 (6 bases each). Germline V CDR1 and CDR2: SGHKS, YYEKEE (reference sequence). The V end was cut by 3 bases, the J end by 0 bases, with 10 bases between. This CDR3 has 16 amino acids. This CDR3 is CASSSRGVSGANVLTF. The CDR3 coding sequence is TGTGCCAGCAGCTCGAGGGGGGTCTCTGGGGCCAACGTCCTGACTTTC.

This clone ranks as medium-sized (0.01 to 0.1%). The chain is built from TRBV7-9 and TRBJ1-1; D is unresolved. The CDR3 length is 15 residues. CDR1 is SEHNR and CDR2 is FQNEAQ in the germline V gene (reference sequence). V was clipped by 3 bases and J by 1 base, with 12 bases between them. This chain's CDR3 is CASSLDARTNTEAFF. CDR3 DNA sequence: TGTGCCAGCAGCTTGGATGCCCGAACGAACACTGAAGCTTTCTTT.

This clone was seen a single time. J is TRBJ2-2 and V is TRBV5-4; no clear D. V was cut by 0 bases and J by 4 bases, with 13 bases left in between. CDR1 and CDR2 from the germline V gene are SGHNT and YYREEE (reference sequence). The CDR3 loop spans 16 amino acids. The CDR3 is CASSLASGLLTGELFF. In DNA form, the CDR3 reads TGTGCCAGCAGCTTGGCTTCCGGGCTACTCACCGGGGAGCTGTTTTTT. The full variable domain, completed using reference TRBV5-4 and TRBJ2-2, is ETGVTQSPTHLIKTRGQQVTLRCSSQSGHNTVSWYQQALGQGPQFIFQYYREEENGRGNFPPRFSGLQFPNYSSELNVNALELDDSALYLCASSLASGLLTGELFFGEGSRLTVL.

This chain connects TRBV6-5 to TRBJ1-1; D gene uncertain. This CDR3 spans 14 amino acids. From germline, CDR1 is MNHEY and CDR2 SVGAGI. Trimming removed 5 bases from V and 1 base from J, with 11 bases in between. CDR3 protein: CASSPYRANTEAFF. The CDR3 nucleotides are TGTGCCAGCAGTCCCTACAGAGCGAACACTGAAGCTTTCTTT.

The chain recombines TRBV19 with TRBJ1-2, with D maybe TRBD1 (6 bases). The ends were cut back, 4 bases at V and 8 bases at J, with 17 bases in the middle. The CDR3 consists of 14 residues. Per germline, CDR1 LNHDA and CDR2 SQIVND (reference sequence). The CDR3 DNA follows: TGTGCCAGTAGTAGATGGACAGCTACGGCCGGCTACACCTTC. This sequence encodes CASSRWTATAGYTF.

The rearrangement links TRBV5-6 to TRBJ2-3; D uncertain. The germline V gene encodes CDR1 SGHDT and CDR2 YYEEEE. Trimming removed 5 bases at V and 2 bases at J, with 18 bases between. This CDR3 is 16 amino acids long. This chain's CDR3 is CASRGWAPGHTDTQYF. In DNA, the CDR3 is TGTGCCAGCAGGGGGTGGGCCCCGGGTCACACAGATACGCAGTATTTT.

The chain employs TRBV27 and TRBJ2-1; 9 nucleotides match TRBD2. V gave up 6 bases and J gave up 8 bases; unmatched junction bases: 14. Germline V gene lookup returns CDR1 MNHEY and CDR2 SMNVEV (reference sequence). The CDR3 contains 16 residues. In DNA, the CDR3 is TGTGCCAGCAGCTCCGATCTAGCGGGATTGGCGGATGAGCAGTTCTTC. It encodes CASSSDLAGLADEQFF.

The rearrangement uses TRBV19 and TRBJ2-3; 10 nucleotides line up with TRBD2. CDR3 size: 14 residues. Germline V gene lookup returns CDR1 LNHDA and CDR2 SQIVND (reference sequence). After removal of 6 bases from V and 5 bases from J, the junction contained 5 bases not matched to a gene. CDR3 sequence reads: CASRSGGAEDTQYF. The CDR3 DNA follows: TGTGCCAGTAGGAGCGGGGGGGCCGAAGATACGCAGTATTTT.

V and J are TRBV18 and TRBJ1-4, with D tentatively TRBD1 (6 bases). This CDR3 is 14 amino acids long. The germline CDR1 and CDR2 sequences are KGHSH and LQKENI. The V and J ends lost 3 bases and 8 bases respectively, with 13 bases between them. The DNA for the CDR3 is TGTGCCAGCTCACCTCCCAGGGGCCAGGAAAAACTGTTTTTT. Its translation: CASSPPRGQEKLFF.

The chain has TRBV5-1 and TRBJ2-7, with 9 bases aligning to TRBD2. V gave up 10 bases and J gave up 1 base; unmatched junction bases: 6. CDR3 length equals 13 residues. Germline V gene data show CDR1 as SGHRS and CDR2 as YFSETQ. The CDR3 is CASSSGTSYEQYF. CDR3 bases: TGCGCCTCATCTAGCGGGACTTCCTACGAGCAGTACTTC.

V gene TRBV18 combines with J gene TRBJ1-4; a weak D match, TRBD1 (5 bases). CDR1 and CDR2 from the germline V gene are KGHSH and LQKENI. The CDR3 runs to 13 residues. Trimming removed 3 bases from V and 8 bases from J, with 10 bases in between. CDR3 sequence reads: CASSPGAGEKLFF. For the CDR3, the DNA is TGTGCCAGCTCACCCGGGGCAGGAGAAAAACTGTTTTTT.

This chain joins TRBV4-3 and TRBJ2-2; no definite D call. The CDR3 is 14 residues long. CDR1 is LGHNA, CDR2 YSLEER, per germline. V was shortened by 0 bases and J by 1 base, with 3 bases between the two germline ends. The CDR3 reads CASSQERNTGELFF. The CDR3 coding sequence is TGCGCCAGCAGCCAAGAGAGGAACACCGGGGAGCTGTTTTTT.

The genes are TRBV6-4 and TRBJ1-1, with TRBD1 as a possible D gene (6 bases). CDR1 is MRHNA, CDR2 SNTAGT, per germline. This CDR3 has 17 amino acids. The V end lost 2 bases, the J end lost 0 bases, and 16 bases lay between the germline ends. The CDR3 region is CASSDGGGGRMNTEAFF. For the CDR3, the DNA is TGTGCCAGCAGTGACGGAGGGGGGGGGCGTATGAACACTGAAGCTTTCTTT.